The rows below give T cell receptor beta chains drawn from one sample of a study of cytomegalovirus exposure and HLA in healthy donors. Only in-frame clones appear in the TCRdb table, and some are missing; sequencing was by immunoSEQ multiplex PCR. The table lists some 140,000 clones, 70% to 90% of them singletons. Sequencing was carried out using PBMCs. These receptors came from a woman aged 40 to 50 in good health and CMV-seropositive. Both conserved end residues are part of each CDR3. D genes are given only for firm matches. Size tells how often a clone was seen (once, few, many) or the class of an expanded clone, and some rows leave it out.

CAWTTTDTGELFF TGTGCCTGGACCACAACAGACACCGGGGAGCTGTTTTTT TRBJ2-2 . . TRBV30
CASSQLAGFSGANVLTF TGTGCCAGCAGCCAACTAGCGGGGTTTTCTGGGGCCAACGTCCTGACTTTC TRBJ2-6 . TRBD2 TRBV5-8
CASFRRGGAGELFF TGTGCCAGTTTCCGACGGGGTGGTGCCGGGGAGCTGTTTTTT TRBJ2-2 . . TRBV19
CATRGRVSDNEQFF TGTGCCACTAGAGGGAGAGTTTCAGACAATGAGCAGTTCTTC TRBJ2-1 . . TRBV6-6
CASSRDSFYEQYF TGTGCCAGCTCCCGGGACAGCTTCTACGAGCAGTACTTC TRBJ2-7 . TRBD1 TRBV18
CASSQDLSPPSSYEQYF TGTGCCAGCAGCCAAGATCTTTCCCCGCCCAGCTCCTACGAGCAGTACTTC TRBJ2-7 . . TRBV4-2
CASSTGQSGNQPQHF TGTGCCAGCAGTACGGGACAGAGTGGCAATCAGCCCCAGCATTTT TRBJ1-5 . TRBD1 TRBV28
CASSLRLAFVHNEQFF TGTGCCAGCAGCCTCCGACTAGCATTCGTACACAATGAGCAGTTCTTC TRBJ2-1 . TRBD2 TRBV7-2
CAISVKGDIQYF TGTGCCATCAGTGTCAAGGGGGACATTCAGTACTTC TRBJ2-4 . . TRBV10-3
CAWSARISGANVLTF TGTGCCTGGAGTGCCAGAATTTCTGGGGCCAACGTCCTGACTTTC TRBJ2-6 once . TRBV30
CASSPPGLAGGPDTQYF TGTGCCAGCAGCCCCCCCGGACTAGCGGGAGGGCCAGATACGCAGTATTTT TRBJ2-3 once TRBD2 TRBV5-6
CASSPRDRDYNEQFF TGTGCCAGCAGCCCTCGGGACAGGGACTACAATGAGCAGTTCTTC TRBJ2-1 . TRBD1 TRBV11-3
CASGTSGRRSNEQFF TGTGCCAGCGGGACTAGCGGGAGGAGGTCTAATGAGCAGTTCTTC TRBJ2-1 . TRBD2 TRBV7-9
CADGRDRGSEKLFF TGTGCCGACGGCCGGGACAGGGGGTCTGAAAAACTGTTTTTT TRBJ1-4 once TRBD1 TRBV15
CASSSGTHNTGELFF TGTGCCAGCAGCTCCGGGACACATAACACCGGGGAGCTGTTTTTT TRBJ2-2 . . TRBV7-6
CASSSLAGVGETQYF TGTGCCAGCAGCTCGTTAGCGGGAGTGGGAGAGACCCAGTACTTC TRBJ2-5 . TRBD2 TRBV7-8
CASSLAGRSNQPQHF TGTGCCAGCAGCTTGGCTGGGAGAAGCAATCAGCCCCAGCATTTT TRBJ1-5 . . TRBV5-8
CASSSDFGGYTF TGTGCCAGCAGCTCCGACTTCGGTGGCTACACCTTC TRBJ1-2 . . TRBV5-4
CASSTLRDREYTGELFF TGTGCCAGCAGCACCCTACGTGACAGGGAGTACACCGGGGAGCTGTTTTTT TRBJ2-2 . TRBD1 TRBV7-9
CASSDRDRSSYEQYF TGTGCCAGCAGTGATCGGGACAGGAGCTCCTACGAGCAGTACTTC TRBJ2-7 . TRBD1 TRBV6-1
CASSFQGRAEQFF TGTGCCAGCAGCTTTCAGGGTCGGGCTGAGCAGTTCTTC TRBJ2-1 . . TRBV7-6
CASSGGVLYGYTF TGTGCCAGCAGCGGCGGCGTTCTCTATGGCTACACCTTC TRBJ1-2 . . TRBV5-4
CASSLGAGGPFF TGCGCCAGCAGCTTGGGGGCGGGAGGGCCTTTCTTC TRBJ2-1 . TRBD2 TRBV5-1
CASSVEAGGSYEQYF TGTGCCAGCAGCGTAGAGGCAGGGGGATCCTACGAGCAGTACTTC TRBJ2-7 . TRBD1 TRBV9
CASSISGVQETQYF TGTGCCAGTAGTATCTCGGGGGTCCAAGAGACCCAGTACTTC TRBJ2-5 . . TRBV19
CATSRPPRSKAGATYNEQFF TGTGCCACCAGCAGGCCCCCGAGATCCAAAGCGGGAGCAACCTACAATGAGCAGTTCTTC TRBJ2-1 . TRBD2 TRBV15
CAWSSGNEQYF TGTGCCTGGAGTTCAGGGAACGAGCAGTACTTC TRBJ2-7 . . TRBV30
CAWSGLSEKLFF TGTGCCTGGTCGGGACTAAGCGAAAAACTGTTTTTT TRBJ1-4 . . TRBV30
CAWSDDTNYYGYTF TGTGCCTGGAGCGACGACACAAATTACTATGGCTACACCTTC TRBJ1-2 . . TRBV30
CSVDADGYTF TGCAGCGTTGACGCGGATGGCTACACCTTC TRBJ1-2 few . TRBV29-1
CASSVAGTSGYNEQFF TGTGCCAGCAGCGTAGCAGGGACTAGCGGTTACAATGAGCAGTTCTTC TRBJ2-1 . TRBD2 TRBV9
CASGLAGGLSYEQYF TGTGCCTCCGGACTAGCGGGAGGACTCTCCTACGAGCAGTACTTC TRBJ2-7 . TRBD2 TRBV5-5
CASMGSGDTDTQYF TGCGCCAGCATGGGGAGCGGCGACACAGATACGCAGTATTTT TRBJ2-3 . . TRBV5-1
CASRSLQGIPVNTEAFF TGTGCCAGCAGGAGCCTACAGGGTATTCCGGTGAACACTGAAGCTTTCTTT TRBJ1-1 . . TRBV14
CASSLQDREGYTF TGTGCCAGCAGCTTGCAGGACAGGGAAGGCTACACCTTC TRBJ1-2 . TRBD1 TRBV7-2
CASSPLSDQETQYF TGTGCCAGCTCACCATTATCAGACCAAGAGACCCAGTACTTC TRBJ2-5 . . TRBV18
CASSGLAEPEETQYF TGTGCCAGCTCAGGACTAGCTGAGCCCGAGGAGACCCAGTACTTC TRBJ2-5 . TRBD2 TRBV18
CASAGQGVNQPQHF TGTGCCAGCGCCGGACAAGGGGTAAATCAGCCCCAGCATTTT TRBJ1-5 . . TRBV2
CASSMTSGVTDTQYF TGTGCCAGTAGTATGACTAGCGGGGTAACAGATACGCAGTATTTT TRBJ2-3 . TRBD2 TRBV19
CASNRGGSVLGYTF TGTGCCAGCAACCGAGGGGGTAGCGTTCTTGGCTACACCTTC TRBJ1-2 . . TRBV7-9
CSVEGYRDNEQFF TGCAGCGTTGAAGGCTACAGGGACAATGAGCAGTTCTTC TRBJ2-1 . . TRBV29-1
CASSSGLASTDTQYF TGTGCCAGCAGCTCGGGTCTAGCGAGCACAGATACGCAGTATTTT TRBJ2-3 once . TRBV5-6
CASSALGTSVYYEQYF TGTGCCAGCAGTGCCCTCGGGACTAGCGTTTACTACGAGCAGTACTTC TRBJ2-7 . TRBD2 TRBV28
CASSPWTSSYEQYF TGTGCCAGCAGCCCCTGGACTAGCAGCTACGAGCAGTACTTC TRBJ2-7 . TRBD2 TRBV7-2
CASSLEEAGVVLAGGNEQFF TGTGCCAGCAGCTTAGAGGAGGCAGGGGTGGTTCTAGCGGGAGGGAATGAGCAGTTCTTC TRBJ2-1 . TRBD2 TRBV11-3
CASSLPNSGTQTYEQYF TGTGCCAGCAGCTTACCAAATTCCGGGACACAGACCTACGAGCAGTACTTC TRBJ2-7 . . TRBV7-8
CASRSRQGADTQYF TGTGCCAGCAGGTCTCGACAGGGAGCAGATACGCAGTATTTT TRBJ2-3 . TRBD1 TRBV9
CASSAGQGEEETQYF TGTGCCAGCAGTGCTGGACAGGGGGAGGAAGAGACCCAGTACTTC TRBJ2-5 . TRBD1 TRBV27
CASSPPGQGANEQFF TGTGCCAGCAGTCCCCCGGGACAGGGGGCGAATGAGCAGTTCTTC TRBJ2-1 . TRBD1 TRBV27
CASSTPGTASEKLFF TGTGCCAGCTCAACGCCGGGGACAGCTTCTGAAAAACTGTTTTTT TRBJ1-4 . TRBD1 TRBV18
CASSFHRAGETQYF TGTGCCAGCAGCTTCCATCGGGCGGGGGAGACCCAGTACTTC TRBJ2-5 . . TRBV7-9